The next 12 T cell receptor beta chains were all read from a single sample in a study of T cells in localized non-small cell lung cancer. TCRdb's table, derived via immunoSEQ multiplex PCR, lists solely in-frame clones and lacks some. The sample shows roughly 86,000 clones, 84% of them seen only once. Material: peripheral blood, obtained before any cancer treatment. Source of these receptors: a man between 40 and 70 years old with stage I lung adenocarcinoma.

The count of this clone is one. The chain uses TRBV5-5 and TRBJ1-5; no clear D. Germline V gene sequence: CDR1 SGHKS, CDR2 YYEKEE (reference sequence). This CDR3 is 15 amino acids long. V was pared by 3 bases and J by 2 bases, with 12 bases between. CDR3 region: CASSSVGLGNQPQHF. CDR3 nucleotides: TGTGCCAGCAGCTCGGTGGGGTTGGGCAATCAGCCCCAGCATTTT.

The CDR3 coding sequence is TGTGCCAGTAGCCGACAGGGTGGGAGACTGGGAATCGAGCAGTACTTC. It encodes CASSRQGGRLGIEQYF. The chain employs TRBV19 and TRBJ2-7; 7 bases are shared with TRBD1. The CDR3 consists of 16 residues. Germline V gene sequence: CDR1 LNHDA, CDR2 SQIVND (reference sequence). Losses at the gene ends were 6 bases for V and 6 bases for J; bases not matched to a gene: 17.

This chain uses TRBV27 with TRBJ2-1; D is unresolved. The V gene's germline CDR1 is MNHEY and CDR2 SMNVEV (reference sequence). The CDR3 spans 12 residues. Between the trimmed V and J ends, which lost 0 bases and 8 bases, there was a span of 5 bases. The CDR3 nucleotides read TGTGCCAGCAGTTTATCGGGTGATGAGCAGTTCTTC. Protein sequence: CASSLSGDEQFF.

CDR3 region: CASGLIVDSPNQPQHF. The CDR3 coding sequence is TGTGCTAGTGGTTTGATCGTGGACAGTCCAAATCAGCCCCAGCATTTT. V gene TRBV12-5 combines with J gene TRBJ1-5, with D maybe TRBD1 (6 bases). Germline lookup yields CDR1 LGHNT and CDR2 FRNRAP. This CDR3 has 16 residues. Trimming took off 2 bases at V and 4 bases at J, with 15 bases between the two ends.

This rearrangement joins TRBV4-3 to TRBJ1-1; perhaps TRBD1 as D (5 bases). CDR3 length: 16 amino acids. Germline V lookup: CDR1 LGHNA, CDR2 YSLEER. V lost 0 bases, J lost 5 bases, and 16 bases lay in between. The CDR3 DNA follows: TGCGCCAGCAGCCAAGACCGAGGAGGGGTGCGGACTGAAGCTTTCTTT. It codes for CASSQDRGGVRTEAFF.

This chain joins TRBV4-2 and TRBJ2-1; 8 nucleotides agree with TRBD2. This CDR3 spans 18 amino acids. Looked up from germline, CDR1 is LGHNA and CDR2 is YNFKEQ. V gave up 0 bases and J gave up 5 bases; unmatched junction bases: 12. CDR3 DNA sequence: TGTGCCAGCAGCCAAGATCGGGGGGGGTACGGGAGAGACAATGAGCAGTTCTTC. It translates to CASSQDRGGYGRDNEQFF.

The J gene is TRBJ1-2, the V gene TRBV9; D is undetermined. In germline, CDR1 is SGDLS, CDR2 YYNGEE. This CDR3 region has 13 residues. V was shortened by 4 bases and J by 8 bases, with 15 bases between the two germline ends. As DNA, the CDR3 is TGTGCCAGCAGCTTCGACCAATCCGGAGGCTACACCTTC. Protein product: CASSFDQSGGYTF.

This rearrangement joins TRBV28 to TRBJ1-6; TRBD1 is a possible D gene (5 bases). V dropped 6 bases and J dropped 6 bases, with 15 bases sitting between them. The CDR3 runs to 15 residues. Germline V CDR1 and CDR2: MDHEN, SYDVKM. This CDR3 reads CASSPGTRGNSPLHF. The CDR3 bases are TGTGCCAGCAGCCCCGGGACGCGTGGTAATTCACCCCTCCACTTT.

This rearrangement joins TRBV5-1 to TRBJ2-2, with D possibly matching TRBD1 (6 bases). The CDR3 loop spans 14 amino acids. The V gene's germline CDR1 is SGHRS and CDR2 YFSETQ. V lost 5 bases to trimming and J lost 1 base, with 9 bases between them. DNA for the CDR3: TGCGCCAGCAGTCGGACAGAGAACACCGGGGAGCTGTTTTTT. The encoded protein is CASSRTENTGELFF.

The rearrangement joins TRBV27 to TRBJ2-1; D unresolved. The germline V gene has CDR1 MNHEY and CDR2 SMNVEV (reference sequence). V was pared by 2 bases and J by 0 bases, with 11 bases between. The CDR3 length is 16 residues. The CDR3 nucleotides are TGTGCCAGCAGTTTAATTGGGCAGAGCTCCTACAATGAGCAGTTCTTC. Translation gives CASSLIGQSSYNEQFF.

V usage is TRBV10-1 and J usage is TRBJ2-1; D unresolved. CDR1 and CDR2 (germline): WNHNN, SYGVQD (reference sequence). This CDR3 comprises 11 residues. V was clipped by 3 bases and J by 9 bases, with 6 bases between them. The CDR3 DNA follows: TGCGCCAGCAGTGACCAAGCTGAGCAGTTCTTC. This encodes CASSDQAEQFF.

This clone was detected only once. The genes are TRBV15 and TRBJ2-5, with TRBD2 matching 9 bases. This CDR3 comprises 16 residues. Germline CDR1 LNHNV, CDR2 YYDKDF (reference sequence). V trimming: 0 bases; J trimming: 2 bases; junction bases outside the gene matches: 4. The CDR3 here is CATSRDKAGGQETQYF. CDR3 DNA: TGTGCCACCAGCAGAGATAAGGCGGGGGGGCAAGAGACCCAGTACTTC.